This T cell receptor beta chain appears in the sequencing data of a study of beta chain features in type 1 diabetes. Looking at the study overall: Age, gender and cell yields were similar between patients and healthy donors.

Study-level results: Patients and controls would share equally any PCR tilt toward shorter templates. Insertion counts at VDJ junctions were lower in type 1 diabetes patients, who also showed more deletions there. Shortening that was moderate but significant affected the TCRB CDR3s of Type 1 diabetes patients in all four CD4+ subsets. Naive, central memory and Treg TCRB repertoires seemed to resemble each other more closely in patients than they did in healthy donors.

Per the germline V gene, CDR1 is LNHNV and CDR2 is YYDKDF (reference sequence). The V gene lost 4 bases and the J gene lost 0 bases, with 6 bases spanning the gap. The CDR3 contains 13 residues. A few counts support this clone. Its cognate antigen is unknown. Of the isolated RNA, all was reverse transcribed, and so the sequenced material was expressed TCRB transcripts. The data were produced by immunoSEQ multiplex PCR, yet TCRdb's version contains in-frame clones alone and is incomplete. The sample carries hundreds of thousands of clones, over 12% recorded once. Specimen: naive CD4+ T cells from blood. The rearrangement uses TRBV15 and TRBJ1-2, with D unresolved. The clonotype comes from a man between 18 and 29 years old with type 1 diabetes. CDR3 amino acids: CATSNRANYGYTF. The CDR3 DNA reads TGTGCCACCAGCAACCGAGCTAACTATGGCTACACCTTC.